This TCR beta chain was identified during a study of blood T cell repertoires in COVID-19 (dated by TCRdb to 2019 to 2021). Regarding the study in general: Samples from collaborators originated in the United States, Italy and Spain and spanned both the acute and convalescent phases of COVID-19. The prospective study material was composed of cDNA or gDNA derived from T cells, B-cell-depleted T cells, or PBMCs. Subjects who had been exposed to COVID-19, were actively infected with it, or had recovered from it provided the deeply sampled blood TCRbeta repertoires that made up the dataset. A freely available public database, intended as a resource for researchers studying the immune response to SARS-CoV-2, is where the repertoires were released. The samples were drawn from the first 160 participants of the ongoing ImmuneRACE study and from roughly 1,300 subjects provided by 6 global collaborators. Nearly every sample came with metadata listing a de-identified subject ID, COVID-19 status, age in years and sex. HLA class I and class II types, where available, came from metadata supplied by the sample provider rather than from assay-based typing. Study-wide conclusions, independent of this receptor: The amount of clinical and demographic metadata varied by source and participant and was provided uncurated.

The collaborating institutions used their own protocols to collect whole blood in K2EDTA tubes. For TCRbeta analysis, collaborators shipped samples in one of three forms: frozen whole blood, isolated PBMCs, or DNA extracted from either of those sample types. TCRbeta CDR3 regions were amplified from genomic DNA by means of the immunoSEQ Assay, a bias-controlled multiplex PCR. On the authors' methods: Within the assay, amplification of reference gene primers was used to estimate how many nucleated cells each sample contained. To quantify the absolute abundance of each unique TCRbeta CDR3 rearrangement, sequence reads were collapsed and filtered. Productive Simpson clonality was computed per sample as the square root of Simpson's diversity index over productive rearrangements. TCRdb limited this immuneACCESS table to in-frame rearrangements with V and J called. A share of clones is missing; checked studies link under half to unresolved V genes, and the rest is unexplained. V, J and clone size were drawn from that table, and D and trimming were deduced from the DNA. This sample holds about 270,000 clones; 75% to 90% were observed only once. The leading ten clones occupy roughly 8.6% of the sample.

Notes on this clone: The antigen it binds to is not known. Per-nucleotide qualities are absent, and no much larger clonotype sits a single base away.

The sample was peripheral blood. The sequence derives from a human donor in a cohort sampled during active COVID-19.

The nucleotides are TGTGCCAGCAGCCAAGGGGCAGCTTCTAATCAGCCCCAGCATTTT. Its protein reads: CASSQGAASNQPQHF. The chain is made from TRBV4-2 and TRBJ1-5; the D gene lacks a confident call. In the germline V gene, CDR1 corresponds to LGHNA and CDR2 to YNFKEQ. Reading from cysteine to phenylalanine, the CDR3 counts 15 amino acids. This entry keeps only the CDR3 DNA: 45 bases, framed from base 1. The V and J ends are trimmed by 1 base and 4 bases, leaving 11 bases between them.